Many counts were recorded for the clone carrying this TCR beta chain. Antigen: not known. These data are taken from a study of early T cells in non-severe SARS-CoV-2 infection. Overall study context: Sequenced bulk RNA came from whole blood that was unsorted, and chains were unpaired.

Broader study findings: Reliance on VDJdb matching favored anti-spike CD8 responses; private and CD4 specificities were missed.

cDNA molecules, individually, were tagged with unique molecular identifiers. TCRdb analysed the 5' RACE reads with MiXCR anew, one entry per CDR3 protein. The data hold around 53,000 distinct CDR3 sequences, with 10% to 15% observed a single time. V shed 4 bases and J 5 bases; nucleotides not matched to a gene: 12. CDR3 size: 15 residues. CDR1 and CDR2 (germline): SQVTM, ANQGSEA. The chain uses TRBV29-1 and TRBJ1-1; 8 bases match TRBD1. The sample taken for sequencing was whole blood. The source is an adult who was a healthcare worker with PCR-confirmed SARS-CoV-2 infection or an uninfected control (not recorded which). CDR3 protein: CSVAAWTGRETEAFF. CDR3 DNA sequence: TGCAGCGTTGCGGCCTGGACAGGGAGAGAAACTGAAGCTTTCTTT.